This section outlines one T cell receptor beta chain sequence together with its context. Its antigen is unknown. No much larger clonotype is one base removed from it; base qualities were not supplied. The control group consisted of around 10 patients who received myeloablative marrow transplants with methotrexate plus a calcineurin inhibitor and who were sampled 1 year after transplant. Peripheral blood and bone marrow mononuclear cells were isolated by Ficoll-Hypaque density centrifugation and were cryopreserved. The V end gives up 5 bases and the J end 9 bases, leaving 13 bases in the junction not matched to a gene. Counted from cysteine to phenylalanine, this CDR3 has 17 amino acids. Only the CDR3 portion is preserved as DNA: 51 bases, with reading frame beginning at the first base. Looking up the germline V gene (reference sequence) yields CDR1 MNHEY and CDR2 SMNVEV. TRB sequencing was run on genomic DNA with either the immunoSEQ assay at survey resolution or the hsTCRB kit. On the study's bioinformatics: The immunoSEQ software was used for initial read processing, and the LymphoSeq R package was used for repertoire analyses. Clonality was computed as 1 minus normalized Shannon entropy; Gini coefficient was also calculated for each TRB dataset. Phenotypes of unsorted samples were inferred by mapping TRB sequences from sorted subsets of the recipient or donor onto unsorted samples of the same recipient. TCRdb took over this immuneACCESS table, retaining in-frame rearrangements with V and J assigned. Such tables are incomplete; in checked studies, under half of the missing clones stem from an unresolved V gene, and the remainder is unexplained. That table is the source of V, J and clone size, and D and trimming were worked out from the DNA. This sample has roughly 16,000 clones in its table, and roughly 84% of those were observed once. 3.5% of the sample rests with the top ten.

These data belong to a study of T cells after posttransplantation cyclophosphamide (dated by TCRdb to 2016 to 2018). Turning to the overall study: Using TRB sequencing, the study followed how the T cell repertoire rebuilt after myeloablative bone marrow transplantation with posttransplantation cyclophosphamide given as GVHD prophylaxis. Samples from a few dozen PTCy-treated patients, along with samples from some 15 of their related bone marrow donors, underwent antigen receptor sequencing. TRB sequencing was performed on blood from all 35 or so PTCy patients with 1-year posttransplant specimens. Up to 3 additional blood samples from 2 to 5.2 years after transplant were also TRB-sequenced in 3 patients, as was pretransplant blood from a handful of patients. Because TRA and TRB clonality correlated tightly in 9 samples, later TCR analyses were limited to TRB. Public TRB sequences were compared against a database of over 3,600 sequences linked to responses to pathogens, tumor antigens, self-antigens and alloantigens.

Overall results and qualifications from the work: Donor-recipient similarity was low at 1-2 months but rose over the first year, and later blood repertoires were often dominated by donor CD8+ memory clones. Across a few dozen patients, TRB clonality was highly associated with recipient CMV seropositivity and CMV reactivation, and diversity in PTCy patients was similar to diversity in CNI/methotrexate controls. The TRB repertoires of T cells infiltrating skin or GI tract showed only limited overlap with the TRB repertoires of T cells in blood.

The V and J genes are TRBV27 and TRBJ1-6; 10 central bases correspond to TRBD1. This sample comprised PBMCs, obtained after an allogeneic stem cell transplant with a calcineurin inhibitor and methotrexate. The receptor comes from a male patient in his fifties who received an allogeneic stem cell transplant from an unrelated donor, was CMV-positive, and had chronic GVHD only. After a transplant, some of the T cells may come from the graft donor. The CDR3 protein: CASSAPTGGGQGSPLHF. The nucleotide sequence reads TGTGCCAGCAGTGCCCCGACAGGGGGCGGTCAGGGTTCACCCCTCCACTTT.